This TCR beta chain stems from a study of OX40 agonist ivuxolimab in advanced cancers. Regarding the study in general: The costimulatory receptor OX40 (CD134) was targeted by ivuxolimab, a fully human IgG2 agonistic monoclonal antibody. Intravenous ivuxolimab was administered to patients every 2 weeks at six dose levels: 0.01, 0.1, 0.3, 1.5, 3 and 10 mg/kg. In the dose-escalation cohort, more than 80% of patients were male, and the mean age was 60 years with a range of about 23 to 79. Of the 52 patients in dose escalation, some 20 had hepatocellular carcinoma, some 15 had melanoma, 9 had renal cell carcinoma and 9 had head and neck cancer. Three dose-escalation patients achieved partial responses, one with hepatocellular carcinoma and two with cutaneous melanoma. The paper covers the monotherapy dose-escalation part of the phase I ivuxolimab trial, which included N ≈ 57 patients. Patients were allowed to have had prior anti-PD-1, anti-PD-L1 or anti-CTLA-4 therapy, and 30% to 40% of the dose-escalation patients had been treated with checkpoint inhibitors. The purpose of peripheral TCRbeta sequencing was to test whether ivuxolimab changed TCR sequence diversity and led to clonal T-cell expansion. Overall results and qualifications from the work: In the 0.1-3.0 mg/kg groups, partial responders were among the patients with the lowest normalized peripheral clonal expansion, particularly in CD8+ T cells. Low levels of normalized T-cell clonal expansion were also shown by some nonresponding patients. After ivuxolimab, CD8+ T cells had more expanded clones than CD4+ T cells on average. The antigen specificity of the peripheral T cells that underwent clonal expansion was not determined. At doses of 0.1 to 3.0 mg/kg, clonal expansion of both CD4+ and CD8+ blood T cells was observed from baseline to week 6.

The trial excluded patients who had a history of autoimmune disease or were on systemic immunosuppression. Peripheral blood for TCR sequencing was collected from all dose cohorts at baseline, on cycle 4 day 1, and on cycle 7 day 1. The samples were drawn from a first-in-human, open-label, multicenter phase I dose-escalation trial of ivuxolimab. The trial enrolled adults with locally advanced or metastatic head and neck squamous cell, hepatocellular, melanoma or renal cell carcinoma. Before TCR sequencing, CD4+ T cells and CD8+ T cells were sorted from peripheral blood as separate populations. About this clone: Its antigen is not yet known. No base quality information exists; no much larger clone differs at one position.

Genomic DNA was extracted from sorted cells for sequencing of the TCRbeta CDR3 region. The immunoSEQ Assay was used to sequence the TCRbeta CDR3 regions. The table was pulled from immuneACCESS by TCRdb, which kept in-frame rearrangements only. Such tables lose some clones; where checked, under half of the loss comes from unresolved V genes, and the rest has no known cause. The sample table records 60,000 to 75,000 clones; around nine tenths of these occur just once. The biggest ten clones account for approximately 0.8% of the sample. The receptor was derived from an adult with an advanced solid tumor such as melanoma, head and neck, liver or kidney cancer. The sequenced sample was CD4+ or CD8+ T cells sorted from blood, obtained in a trial of the OX40 agonist ivuxolimab.

The sequence in DNA is TGTGCCAGCAGTGAACAGGGGACCGGCACAGATACGCAGTATTTT. This codes for CASSEQGTGTDTQYF. The chain is encoded by TRBV2 joined to TRBJ2-3; a weak D assignment points to TRBD1 (6 bases agree). CDR3 length: 15 amino acids, cysteine to phenylalanine. The read is trimmed to its CDR3 DNA, 45 bases read in frame from base 1. V and J lose 2 bases and 1 base, and a span of 10 bases separates them. CDR1 SNHLY and CDR2 FYNNEI were looked up in the germline V gene.